The present T cell receptor (beta chain) was sequenced within a study of blood T cell repertoires in COVID-19. On the study more broadly: COVID-19 samples collected from the United States, Italy and Spain covered acute and convalescent phases.

The CDR3 runs to 14 residues. Germline trimming cut 5 bases from V and 5 bases from J; bases unmatched to any gene: 8. Germline CDR1 GTSNPN, CDR2 SVGIG (reference sequence). TCRdb's table, derived via immunoSEQ multiplex PCR, lists solely in-frame clones and lacks some. Of fewer than 180,000 clones in the sample, 80% to 90% were seen once. Input material: peripheral blood. The clonotype was recovered from a man aged 65-85 years with acute or convalescent COVID-19. V is TRBV30 and J is TRBJ2-5; TRBD2 matches 10 bases. As DNA, the CDR3 is TGTGCCTGGGACCGTCTAGCGGGAGTGGAGACCCAGTACTTC. Translating gives CAWDRLAGVETQYF.